This is a list of T cell receptor beta chains from one sample in a study of technical replicates of blood from several donors. Clones were sequenced by immunoSEQ multiplex PCR, and TCRdb holds only the in-frame ones, with some missing. Among about 85,000 clones listed, roughly 94% were seen once. Sequenced: T cells isolated from PBMCs. These receptors originate from a human donor in good health. Each CDR3 is given with its conserved first and last residue. D genes are given only for firm matches. Part of the rows lack a size; the others show once, few, many or a class for expanded clones.

TRBJ1-5,TRBD1,TRBV4-1,NA,TGCGCCAGCAGCCAGGGACAGGGTGGTAGCAATCAGCCCCAGCATTTT,CASSQGQGGSNQPQHF
TRBJ2-1,NA,TRBV14,NA,TGTGCCAGCAGCCAAGTTGGGGGCCGATACAATGAGCAGTTCTTC,CASSQVGGRYNEQFF
TRBJ2-7,TRBD1,TRBV5-1,NA,TGCGCCAGCAGCTCGACAGGGGGCGGGATCGAGCAGTACTTC,CASSSTGGGIEQYF
TRBJ2-5,NA,TRBV5-1,NA,TGCGCCAGCACCGAGGCGGGGATAGACAGGGATTGGCAAGAGACCCAGTACTTC,CASTEAGIDRDWQETQYF
TRBJ2-7,NA,TRBV4-2,NA,TGTGCCAGCAGCCAATTGATCGGGAAGGCCGACGAGCAGTACTTC,CASSQLIGKADEQYF
TRBJ1-2,NA,TRBV10-2,NA,TGCGCCAGCAGTGAAGCCGGGAACGGCTACACCTTC,CASSEAGNGYTF
TRBJ2-1,NA,TRBV11-2,NA,TGTGCCAGCAGCTTAGGGAGAAACAATGAGCAGTTCTTC,CASSLGRNNEQFF
TRBJ1-2,NA,TRBV6-5,NA,TGTGCCAGCAGTCTTCAGGGCCACTATGGCTACACCTTC,CASSLQGHYGYTF
TRBJ2-2,TRBD2,TRBV13,NA,TGTGCCAGCAGCCCACGGACTAGCGGAAACACCGGGGAGCTGTTTTTT,CASSPRTSGNTGELFF
TRBJ1-1,NA,TRBV6-5,NA,TGTGCCAGCAGTTACTTCGAAAGGGGCACTGAAGCTTTCTTT,CASSYFERGTEAFF
TRBJ2-3,NA,TRBV9,NA,TGTGCCAGCAACTTAGGGACTTCCGGAGATACGCAGTATTTT,CASNLGTSGDTQYF
TRBJ1-1,NA,TRBV6-1,NA,TGTGCCAGCAGTCTGCGGAGTGAAGCTTTCTTT,CASSLRSEAFF
TRBJ2-1,TRBD2,TRBV6-1,NA,TGTGCCAGCAGTGAAGCGGGACTAGCCTCCCACAATGAGCAGTTCTTC,CASSEAGLASHNEQFF
TRBJ1-4,NA,TRBV13,once,TGTGCCAGCAGCCCCGGCCCCAGGGGAGGGGAAAAACTGTTTTTT,CASSPGPRGGEKLFF
TRBJ1-3,TRBD1,TRBV28,NA,TGTGCCACCTCGACAGGGGGAAACACCATATATTTT,CATSTGGNTIYF
TRBJ1-2,NA,TRBV27,NA,TGTGCCAGCGGACAAAAGCTACACTATGGCTACACCTTC,CASGQKLHYGYTF
TRBJ1-1,NA,TRBV29-1,NA,TGCAGCGTTGTACCCCAACATGAGAACACTGAAGCTTTCTTT,CSVVPQHENTEAFF
TRBJ2-1,TRBD2,TRBV7-2,NA,TGTGCCAGCAGCCCAACTCCACCGACTAGCGTTTCGTACAATGAGCAGTTCTTC,CASSPTPPTSVSYNEQFF
TRBJ1-6,TRBD1,TRBV9,NA,TGTGCCAGCAGTTCGCAGGGGGCGACGGGTTCACCCCTCCACTTT,CASSSQGATGSPLHF
TRBJ1-2,NA,TRBV28,NA,TGTGCCAGCACAGTCGGGGGTGTTGACTATGGCTACACCTTC,CASTVGGVDYGYTF
TRBJ1-4,NA,TRBV4-1,NA,TGCGCCAGCAGCCAATCCCTCGGACAGACAACTAATGAAAAACTGTTTTTT,CASSQSLGQTTNEKLFF
TRBJ2-3,TRBD2,TRBV7-2,NA,TGTGCCAGCAGCTTAGTGTTGGCGGGAGGAACAGATACGCAGTATTTT,CASSLVLAGGTDTQYF
TRBJ1-2,NA,TRBV19,NA,TGTGCCAGTAGTACCGGGACTGTCGGCTACACCTTC,CASSTGTVGYTF
TRBJ2-5,TRBD1,TRBV7-2,NA,TGTGCCAGCAGTATAAAGGACAGGGGGCTAGGTGAGACCCAGTACTTC,CASSIKDRGLGETQYF
TRBJ2-1,TRBD1,TRBV5-4,NA,TGTGCCAGCAGCCTACCGACAGGGGCGGGTGAGCAGTTCTTC,CASSLPTGAGEQFF
TRBJ1-2,TRBD1,TRBV19,NA,TGTGCCAGTAGTACCACAGGGGGCCGCTTTATGAGCTACACCTTC,CASSTTGGRFMSYTF
TRBJ1-5,NA,TRBV27,once,TGTGCCAGCAGTTTATCGACAGCCGGCGAGCCCCAGCATTTT,CASSLSTAGEPQHF
TRBJ2-1,NA,TRBV6-1,NA,TGTGCCAGCAGTGACATGACTGGTCTCGATGAGCAGTTCTTC,CASSDMTGLDEQFF
TRBJ1-5,NA,TRBV2,once,TGTGCCAGCAGTGAAGACAGGATCAATCAGCCCCAGCATTTT,CASSEDRINQPQHF
TRBJ1-3,NA,TRBV27,NA,TGTGCCAGCAGTTTAGCAGGGGCTGGAAACACCATATATTTT,CASSLAGAGNTIYF
TRBJ2-7,TRBD2,TRBV27,NA,TGTGCCAGCATGATGACTAGCGGACAACAACACCCCTTGGAGCAGTACTTC,CASMMTSGQQHPLEQYF
TRBJ2-5,TRBD2,TRBV30,NA,TGTGCCTGGAGTGTAGCGGGGCAGCTGGGGACCCAGTACTTC,CAWSVAGQLGTQYF
TRBJ1-1,NA,TRBV9,NA,TGTGCCAGCAGCGCCCAAACAGGTTCTGGAACTGAAGCTTTCTTT,CASSAQTGSGTEAFF
TRBJ1-2,NA,TRBV6-1,NA,TGTGCCAGCAGTGAATCAGTTCCACCGAACTATGGCTACACCTTC,CASSESVPPNYGYTF
TRBJ1-3,NA,TRBV19,NA,TGTGCCAGTAGTATAGGACAGTTAAACTCTGGAAACACCATATATTTT,CASSIGQLNSGNTIYF
TRBJ1-6,NA,TRBV9,NA,TGTGCCAGCAGCAAGGACAGCGCCTCTTCCCTCCACTTT,CASSKDSASSLHF
TRBJ2-7,NA,TRBV5-1,NA,TGCGCCAGCCAAGCTATGGGGGGCGAGCAGTACTTC,CASQAMGGEQYF
TRBJ2-1,NA,TRBV9,NA,TGTGCCAGCAGCGCGCTCCTAGAGGGCTCGGCCTACAATGAGCAGTTCTTC,CASSALLEGSAYNEQFF
TRBJ2-5,TRBD2,TRBV29-1,NA,TGCAGCGTCCGGGAGGGCGGGGATACTAAAGAGACCCAGTACTTC,CSVREGGDTKETQYF
TRBJ2-7,NA,TRBV2,NA,TGTGCCAGCAGCCCAGTCGGTGGGGAGAGGGCCTCCTACGAGCAGTACTTC,CASSPVGGERASYEQYF
TRBJ1-1,NA,TRBV18,NA,TGTGCCAGCTCAACCGGAGAGAACACTGAAGCTTTCTTT,CASSTGENTEAFF
TRBJ2-3,NA,TRBV7-6,once,TGTGCCAGCAGCCCCTACACAGATACGCAGTATTTT,CASSPYTDTQYF
TRBJ2-7,NA,TRBV18,NA,TGTGCCAGCTCACCCCCTCCAGGGATGGGGACCTACGAGCAGTACTTC,CASSPPPGMGTYEQYF
TRBJ2-7,NA,TRBV11-2,NA,TGTGCCAGCAGTAAAGGCGGGGCTTACGAGCAGTACTTC,CASSKGGAYEQYF
TRBJ2-7,NA,TRBV20-1,NA,TGCAGTGCTTACTTCAGGGGTAAGCAGTACTTC,CSAYFRGKQYF
TRBJ1-2,NA,TRBV9,NA,TGTGCCAGCAGCGTAGGACAGATCTATGGCTACACCTTC,CASSVGQIYGYTF
TRBJ1-2,TRBD1,TRBV29-1,NA,TGCAGCCAATCCGCGTGGACAGGGCAGGGGGGAGATGGCTACACCTTC,CSQSAWTGQGGDGYTF
TRBJ1-5,NA,TRBV11-2,NA,TGTGCCAGCAAAGGGGGTGCCACTCCCCAGCATTTT,CASKGGATPQHF
TRBJ2-7,NA,TRBV19,NA,TGTGCCAGTGCCGGGGGAAAATACGAGCAGTACTTC,CASAGGKYEQYF
TRBJ1-3,TRBD1,TRBV27,NA,TGTGCCAGCAGTTTATGGGGACAGGGAGGTAACACCATATATTTT,CASSLWGQGGNTIYF
TRBJ1-2,NA,TRBV6-5,NA,TGTGCCAGCAGCCGGGATACGGGGGATACCTATGGCTACACCTTC,CASSRDTGDTYGYTF
TRBJ1-4,NA,TRBV6-1,NA,TGTGCCAGCAGTGAAGGACAAGGCCTGCCTGAAAAACTGTTTTTT,CASSEGQGLPEKLFF
TRBJ2-1,NA,TRBV5-1,NA,TGCGCCAGCAGCTCTAGGGCGGGTGATAACTACAATGAGCAGTTCTTC,CASSSRAGDNYNEQFF
TRBJ1-6,NA,TRBV11-3,NA,TGTGCCAGCAGCCCCATTAGAGGCTCACCCCTCCACTTT,CASSPIRGSPLHF
TRBJ2-5,NA,TRBV12-2,once,TGTGCAAGTCGCCAGCGGGACGATCAAGAGACCCAGTACTTC,CASRQRDDQETQYF